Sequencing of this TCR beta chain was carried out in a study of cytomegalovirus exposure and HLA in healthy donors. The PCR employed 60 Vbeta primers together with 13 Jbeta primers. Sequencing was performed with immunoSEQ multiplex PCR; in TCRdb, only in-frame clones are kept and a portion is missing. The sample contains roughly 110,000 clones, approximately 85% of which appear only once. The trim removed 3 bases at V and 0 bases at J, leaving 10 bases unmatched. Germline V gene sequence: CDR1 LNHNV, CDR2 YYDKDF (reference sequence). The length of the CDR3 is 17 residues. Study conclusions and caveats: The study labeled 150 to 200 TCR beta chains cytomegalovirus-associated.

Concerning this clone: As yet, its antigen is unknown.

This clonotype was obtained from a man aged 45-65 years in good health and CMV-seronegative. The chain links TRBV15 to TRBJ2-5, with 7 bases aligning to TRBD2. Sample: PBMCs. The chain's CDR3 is CATSSIREGVYQETQYF. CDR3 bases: TGTGCCACCAGCAGCATCAGGGAGGGAGTGTACCAAGAGACCCAGTACTTC.